A selection of T cell receptor beta chains follows, all from one sample in a study of pediatric ulcerative colitis. Data came from immunoSEQ multiplex PCR; TCRdb stores just in-frame clones and leaves some out. The sample lists 20,000 to 30,000 clones, approximately 71% seen once, with around 7.8% in the top ten. Sequenced input: gut tissue. Receptors originate from a boy aged 10-17 years with severe ulcerative colitis. CDR3s leave out the opening cysteine and the closing phenylalanine or tryptophan. Each record gives: J gene, CDR3 length, V gene, CDR3 protein.

j_gene: TRBJ1-2
len: 9
v_gene: TRBV4-1
CDR3aa: ASSHPDGYT

j_gene: TRBJ2-5
len: 15
v_gene: TRBV7-8
CDR3aa: ASSLVLAGPYQETQY

j_gene: TRBJ2-7
len: 12
v_gene: TRBV27
CDR3aa: ASSLVQGGYEQY

j_gene: TRBJ2-5
len: 13
v_gene: TRBV12-5
CDR3aa: ASGWGLAGRETQY

j_gene: TRBJ1-5
len: 13
v_gene: TRBV10-2
CDR3aa: ASSEPTGLNQPQH

j_gene: TRBJ1-1
len: 12
v_gene: TRBV5-4
CDR3aa: ASSLGDRGTEAF

j_gene: TRBJ1-5
len: 14
v_gene: TRBV5-6
CDR3aa: ASSTYRDRGTQPQH

j_gene: TRBJ2-2
len: 10
v_gene: TRBV19
CDR3aa: ASSINTGELF

j_gene: TRBJ1-1
len: 11
v_gene: TRBV10-3
CDR3aa: AISESGPSFPF

j_gene: TRBJ1-5
len: 12
v_gene: TRBV6-6
CDR3aa: ASSYSANGTPQH

j_gene: TRBJ2-2
len: 15
v_gene: TRBV4-1
CDR3aa: ASSQDWRQGGTGELF

j_gene: TRBJ1-4
len: 12
v_gene: TRBV2
CDR3aa: ASTWGEANEKLF

j_gene: TRBJ2-7
len: 13
v_gene: TRBV7-8
CDR3aa: ASSSRSIGSYEQY

j_gene: TRBJ1-3
len: 13
v_gene: TRBV5-5
CDR3aa: ASSLGDHSGNTIY

j_gene: TRBJ2-7
len: 14
v_gene: TRBV7-9
CDR3aa: ASSQRGQGGAYEQY

j_gene: TRBJ2-6
len: 15
v_gene: TRBV19
CDR3aa: ASSPQDRGGGANVLT

j_gene: TRBJ2-7
len: 11
v_gene: TRBV5-4
CDR3aa: ASSLTPAYEQY

j_gene: TRBJ2-3
len: 13
v_gene: TRBV6-5
CDR3aa: ASSPLSGTTDTQY

j_gene: TRBJ1-2
len: 9
v_gene: TRBV30
CDR3aa: AWSMEYGYT

j_gene: TRBJ2-1
len: 12
v_gene: TRBV10-1
CDR3aa: ASSRGTTYNEQF

j_gene: TRBJ2-7
len: 15
v_gene: TRBV11-2
CDR3aa: ASSDWTSGKLRYEQY

j_gene: TRBJ2-7
len: 10
v_gene: TRBV29-1
CDR3aa: SVTTPGYEQY

j_gene: TRBJ2-1
len: 13
v_gene: TRBV6-5
CDR3aa: ASSYSAGGRNEQF

j_gene: TRBJ2-1
len: 14
v_gene: TRBV5-4
CDR3aa: ASSPGGIVVFNEQF

j_gene: TRBJ2-4
len: 14
v_gene: TRBV7-8
CDR3aa: ASSSTGIQSKNIQY

j_gene: TRBJ2-3
len: 14
v_gene: TRBV19
CDR3aa: ASSMGQAFSTDTQY

j_gene: TRBJ2-7
len: 12
v_gene: TRBV15
CDR3aa: ATSGPQGSDEQY

j_gene: TRBJ2-7
len: 15
v_gene: TRBV7-2
CDR3aa: ASSLTHGRGKSYEQY

j_gene: TRBJ2-1
len: 13
v_gene: TRBV7-2
CDR3aa: ASSLTSGRNNEQF

j_gene: -
len: 13
v_gene: TRBV27
CDR3aa: ASSQTREGFYEQY

j_gene: TRBJ2-7
len: 11
v_gene: TRBV9
CDR3aa: ASSVGPSAEQY

j_gene: TRBJ2-7
len: 10
v_gene: TRBV28
CDR3aa: ASQTGGYEQY

j_gene: TRBJ2-7
len: 12
v_gene: TRBV7-2
CDR3aa: ASQLRGSSYEQY

j_gene: TRBJ2-1
len: 13
v_gene: TRBV5-1
CDR3aa: ASSPRAVSYNEQF

j_gene: TRBJ2-4
len: 14
v_gene: TRBV5-1
CDR3aa: ASSLGTSGNKNIQY

j_gene: TRBJ2-3
len: 14
v_gene: TRBV10-1
CDR3aa: ASRVTSEIRTDTQY

j_gene: TRBJ2-7
len: 12
v_gene: TRBV30
CDR3aa: AWTPGDRGYEQY

j_gene: TRBJ2-1
len: 11
v_gene: TRBV10-3
CDR3aa: AIGGGLDNEQF

j_gene: TRBJ2-3
len: 14
v_gene: TRBV5-4
CDR3aa: ASSGFEARLGGTQY

j_gene: TRBJ1-2
len: 11
v_gene: TRBV4-1
CDR3aa: ASSLRADYGYT

j_gene: TRBJ2-7
len: 11
v_gene: TRBV7-8
CDR3aa: ASSLRGLYEQY

j_gene: TRBJ2-1
len: 13
v_gene: TRBV11-2
CDR3aa: ASSDRGLGDSEQF

j_gene: TRBJ1-5
len: 13
v_gene: TRBV11-2
CDR3aa: ASSLGDSGNQPQH

j_gene: TRBJ1-4
len: 13
v_gene: TRBV19
CDR3aa: ASSILRTGGEKLF

j_gene: TRBJ2-2
len: 12
v_gene: TRBV6-6
CDR3aa: ASSKQQRTGELF

j_gene: TRBJ1-4
len: 14
v_gene: TRBV21-1
CDR3aa: ASSKARRQGAEKLF

j_gene: TRBJ2-7
len: 13
v_gene: TRBV11-2
CDR3aa: ASSDLAGNDYEQY

j_gene: TRBJ1-2
len: 10
v_gene: TRBV6-5
CDR3aa: ASKEGSGGYT

j_gene: TRBJ2-7
len: 11
v_gene: TRBV28
CDR3aa: ASSPPTDYEQY

j_gene: TRBJ1-4
len: 13
v_gene: TRBV25-1
CDR3aa: ASSDSDRAMEKLF

j_gene: TRBJ1-4
len: 8
v_gene: TRBV20-1
CDR3aa: SAAGGKLF